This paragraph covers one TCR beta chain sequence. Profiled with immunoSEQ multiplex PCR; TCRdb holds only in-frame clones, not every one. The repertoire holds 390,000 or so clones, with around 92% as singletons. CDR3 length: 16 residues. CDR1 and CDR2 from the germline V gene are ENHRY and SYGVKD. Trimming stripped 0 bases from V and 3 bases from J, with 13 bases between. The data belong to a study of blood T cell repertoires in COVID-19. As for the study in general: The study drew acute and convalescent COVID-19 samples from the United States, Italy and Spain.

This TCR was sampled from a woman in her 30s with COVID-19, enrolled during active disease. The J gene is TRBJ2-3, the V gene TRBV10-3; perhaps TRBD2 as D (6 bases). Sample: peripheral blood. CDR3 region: CAISESRGSATDTQYF. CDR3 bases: TGTGCCATCAGTGAGTCGCGGGGCTCGGCGACAGATACGCAGTATTTT.